These 25 T cell receptor beta chains were all obtained from the same sample, sequenced in a study of cytotoxic CD8 clonotypes in ibrutinib-treated CLL. Data came from immunoSEQ multiplex PCR; TCRdb stores just in-frame clones and leaves some out. The table has about 84,000 clones, about 86% seen once. The sample here was PBMCs, taken before ibrutinib treatment. These receptors were taken from a human donor with chronic lymphocytic leukemia.

The chain recombines TRBV12-1 with TRBJ1-2. TRBV12-1 is deemed a pseudogene. The CDR3 is made up of 16 amino acids. CDR3 coding DNA: TGTGCCAGCAGCTTTGTATTTGCGGAAGGCTGTCTCGGCTACACCTTC. Its protein product is CASSFVFAEGCLGYTF.

The rearrangement links TRBV7-6 to TRBJ2-1; 9 nucleotides line up with TRBD1. V lost 4 bases to trimming and J lost 10 bases; unmatched junction nucleotides: 2. The germline V gene has CDR1 SGHVS and CDR2 FNYEAQ. CDR3 length equals 12 residues. This chain's CDR3 is CASSSGTGEQFF. DNA of the CDR3: TGTGCCAGCAGCTCTGGGACAGGGGAGCAGTTCTTC.

The chain employs TRBV13 and TRBJ2-7, with 8 positions matching TRBD2. V shed 0 bases, J shed 2 bases, and the junction held 0 bases outside the gene matches. The CDR3 sequence is 14 residues long. CDR1 and CDR2 from the germline V gene are PRHDT and FYEKMQ (reference sequence). The CDR3 spells CASSLGRGAYEQYF. DNA of the CDR3: TGTGCCAGCAGCTTAGGGCGGGGGGCCTACGAGCAGTACTTC.

This clone was detected a few times. CDR3 protein: CASSLVTGADGYTF. The CDR3 DNA reads TGTGCCAGCAGTTTAGTTACGGGGGCGGATGGCTACACCTTC. This chain connects TRBV28 to TRBJ1-2; the D gene is possibly TRBD1 (6 bases). V lost 2 bases, J lost 6 bases, and 13 bases lay in between. CDR3 length equals 14 residues. Germline CDR1 reads MDHEN; CDR2 reads SYDVKM.

This CDR3 is CASSPRTENIQYF. For the CDR3, the DNA is TGTGCCAGCTCACCCAGGACGGAAAACATTCAGTACTTC. The V gene is TRBV18, the J gene TRBJ2-4; the D is unclear. The germline V and J ends were trimmed by 3 bases and 5 bases, with 8 bases remaining between them. Germline V gene lookup returns CDR1 KGHSH and CDR2 LQKENI. The CDR3 loop spans 13 amino acids.

This clone was found a few times. The chain recombines TRBV19 with TRBJ1-2; 9 bases match TRBD1. The V gene end was trimmed by 5 bases and the J gene end by 4 bases; junction bases not matched to a gene: 8. The V gene's germline CDR1 is LNHDA and CDR2 SQIVND (reference sequence). The CDR3 is 15 residues long. CDR3 protein: CASSEAGTGIYGYTF. The CDR3 nucleotides read TGTGCCAGTAGTGAAGCCGGGACAGGGATCTATGGCTACACCTTC.

The chain combines TRBV5-4 with TRBJ2-7; TRBD1 or TRBD2 may be the D gene (6 bases each). The CDR3 consists of 17 residues. Between the trimmed V and J ends, which lost 4 bases and 0 bases, there was a span of 20 bases. CDR1 and CDR2 (germline): SGHNT, YYREEE (reference sequence). The CDR3 reads CASSPFRGRASSYEQYF. CDR3 nucleotides: TGTGCCAGCAGCCCCTTCCGGGGGCGGGCAAGCTCCTACGAGCAGTACTTC. The entire variable domain, with the rest obtained from reference TRBV5-4 and TRBJ2-7, is as follows: ETGVTQSPTHLIKTRGQQVTLRCSSQSGHNTVSWYQQALGQGPQFIFQYYREEENGRGNFPPRFSGLQFPNYSSELNVNALELDDSALYLCASSPFRGRASSYEQYFGPGTRLTVT.

This clone has just a few counts. This chain uses TRBV5-4 with TRBJ2-5, with 7 bases matching TRBD1. Germline CDR1 and CDR2: SGHNT and YYREEE (reference sequence). This CDR3 spans 15 amino acids. J lost 1 base, V lost 4 bases, and 7 bases had no gene match. The CDR3 DNA sequence: TGTGCCAGCAGCGGAACAGGGGATCGCCAAGAGACCCAGTACTTC. This codes for CASSGTGDRQETQYF.

The chain carries TRBV7-2 and TRBJ1-1; TRBD1 is a possible D gene (5 bases). V lost 0 bases and J lost 1, with 18 bases in between. This CDR3 comprises 18 residues. The germline CDR1 and CDR2 sequences are SGHTA and FQGNSA. CDR3 in amino acids: CASSLARQGVGPNTEAFF. The DNA for the CDR3 is TGTGCCAGCAGCTTAGCGCGCCAGGGTGTAGGTCCGAACACTGAAGCTTTCTTT.

This chain links TRBV5-6 with TRBJ2-5; D is perhaps TRBD2 (5 bases). CDR3 length: 16 amino acids. Trimming stripped 2 bases from V and 5 bases from J, with 19 bases between. Germline loops: CDR1 SGHDT, CDR2 YYEEEE. The CDR3 coding sequence is TGTGCCAGCAGCTTTTTGGGTGGGAGATTCCTTGAGACCCAGTACTTC. It translates to CASSFLGGRFLETQYF.

This chain joins TRBV5-6 and TRBJ1-5; no definite D call. The V and J ends lost 0 bases and 2 bases respectively, with 6 bases between them. CDR3 size: 14 residues. CDR1 and CDR2 from the germline V gene are SGHDT and YYEEEE. CDR3 loop: CASSLAFGNQPQHF. The CDR3 DNA reads as TGTGCCAGCAGCTTGGCTTTCGGCAATCAGCCCCAGCATTTT.

V and J are TRBV19 and TRBJ1-2; D is unclear. Trimming removed 6 bases from V and 7 bases from J, with 15 bases in between. The CDR3 length is 13 residues. Germline assignment: CDR1 LNHDA and CDR2 SQIVND (reference sequence). CDR3 protein: CASRHLDLGGYTF. CDR3 coding DNA: TGTGCCAGTAGGCACCTGGATTTGGGTGGCTACACCTTC.

V is TRBV28 and J is TRBJ1-2; 7 nucleotides agree with TRBD1. V shed 4 bases and J 0 bases; nucleotides not matched to a gene: 11. Looked up from germline, CDR1 is MDHEN and CDR2 is SYDVKM. This CDR3 is built from 17 residues. CDR3 region: CASSSTGYRESNYGYTF. Here the CDR3 DNA reads TGTGCCAGCAGTTCGACAGGGTACAGGGAGTCTAACTATGGCTACACCTTC.

The chain links TRBV4-1 to TRBJ1-1; D is ambiguous. The germline CDR1 and CDR2 sequences are MGHRA and YSYEKL. The CDR3 extends over 14 amino acids. Trimming removed 2 bases at V and 8 bases at J, with 15 bases between. The CDR3 sequence: CASSQRPLHEEAFF. CDR3 bases: TGCGCCAGCAGCCAACGTCCTCTGCACGAAGAAGCTTTCTTT.

The chain is built from TRBV6-1 and TRBJ1-2, with D possibly TRBD1 on 5 matching bases. The CDR3 loop spans 12 amino acids. Trimming stripped 8 bases from V and 8 bases from J, with 15 bases between. The germline gives CDR1 MNHNS, CDR2 SASEGT. The CDR3 sequence is CASDEWGDGYTF. The CDR3 nucleotides read TGTGCCAGCGACGAATGGGGGGACGGCTACACCTTC.

The chain has TRBV9 and TRBJ1-3; 7 bases match TRBD1. This CDR3 contains 15 residues. CDR1 SGDLS and CDR2 YYNGEE come from the germline V gene. V trimming: 2 bases; J trimming: 2 bases; junction bases outside the gene matches: 4. The CDR3 DNA is TGTGCCAGCAGCGTCGGGACAGACCCTGGAAACACCATATATTTT. It specifies CASSVGTDPGNTIYF.

V usage is TRBV5-1 and J usage is TRBJ2-7; 8 nucleotides align to TRBD2. Germline V gene data show CDR1 as SGHRS and CDR2 as YFSETQ. V trimming: 5 bases; J trimming: 2 bases; junction bases outside the gene matches: 6. CDR3 size: 14 residues. The CDR3 loop is CASSRSGRPYEQYF. The DNA for the CDR3 is TGCGCCAGCAGTCGGAGCGGGAGACCCTACGAGCAGTACTTC. Variable domain in full (rest from reference TRBV5-1 and TRBJ2-7): KAGVTQTPRYLIKTRGQQVTLSCSPISGHRSVSWYQQTPGQGLQFLFEYFSETQRNKGNFPGRFSGRQFSNSRSEMNVSTLELGDSALYLCASSRSGRPYEQYFGPGTRLTVT.

This clone was found a few times. This CDR3 is also generated by other DNA sequences in the sample. The V call is TRBV7-9, the J call TRBJ1-2; a weak D match, TRBD1 (5 bases). Germline V gene lookup returns CDR1 SEHNR and CDR2 FQNEAQ (reference sequence). The CDR3 sequence is 14 residues long. Trimming shortened V by 1 base and J by 7 bases, and 13 bases separated the two germline ends. The CDR3 spells CASSLGTGLGGYTF. Here the CDR3 DNA reads TGTGCCAGCAGCTTAGGCACAGGTTTGGGTGGCTACACCTTC.

V gene TRBV29-1 combines with J gene TRBJ2-7; D remains ambiguous. Trimming left V 2 bases short and J 4 bases short, with 18 bases between. The CDR3 is made up of 15 amino acids. Germline CDR1 SQVTM, CDR2 ANQGSEA. The CDR3, as DNA: TGCAGCGTTGAATCTGCAGGAAAAGAGTATTACGAGCAGTACTTC. Translation: CSVESAGKEYYEQYF.

V usage is TRBV7-2 and J usage is TRBJ2-7; D ambiguous. The ends were cut back, 5 bases at V and 3 bases at J, with 8 bases in the middle. This CDR3 has 12 amino acids. The germline V gene has CDR1 SGHTA and CDR2 FQGNSA. For the CDR3, the DNA is TGTGCCAGCAGCGGCGGAGACTACGAGCAGTACTTC. Residues: CASSGGDYEQYF.

The rearrangement uses TRBV7-9 and TRBJ2-3; 7 bases fit TRBD1. Germline values: CDR1 SEHNR, CDR2 FQNEAQ (reference sequence). CDR3 size: 18 residues. V lost 5 bases, J lost 1 base, and 15 bases stayed unmatched. CDR3 protein: CASSLRTRGGGRTDTQYF. The DNA of the CDR3 is TGTGCCAGCAGCCTTCGCACTCGAGGGGGCGGGCGCACAGATACGCAGTATTTT.

The V gene is TRBV9, the J gene TRBJ2-4; maybe TRBD1 (6 bases). V gave up 0 bases and J gave up 2 bases, with 12 bases separating them. This CDR3 is built from 16 residues. Germline values: CDR1 SGDLS, CDR2 YYNGEE. CDR3 DNA: TGTGCCAGCAGCGTAGCACAGGGAAACCCCAAAAACATTCAGTACTTC. It yields the protein CASSVAQGNPKNIQYF.

The V gene is TRBV6-5, the J gene TRBJ1-1, with D tentatively TRBD1 (6 bases). The CDR3 spans 13 residues. Germline CDR1 is MNHEY and CDR2 is SVGAGI. The V end lost 6 bases, the J end lost 6 bases, and 14 bases lay between the germline ends. The DNA of the CDR3 is TGTGCCAGCAGGAGGACAGTGAATTCTGAAGCTTTCTTT. Translating gives CASRRTVNSEAFF.

On this clone: The sample holds other DNA sequences that translate to the same CDR3. V is TRBV5-1 and J is TRBJ2-2, with 9 bases that match TRBD2. The CDR3 sequence is 15 residues long. Germline V gene lookup returns CDR1 SGHRS and CDR2 YFSETQ. With V trimmed by 2 bases and J by 6 bases, 5 bases remained unmatched. The CDR3 DNA sequence: TGCGCCAGCAGCTTTAGCGGGAGAGGACCCGGGGAGCTGTTTTTT. It codes for CASSFSGRGPGELFF.

This clone was detected only once. V gene TRBV6-5 combines with J gene TRBJ2-5; 9 nucleotides match TRBD1. V shed 4 bases, J shed 2 bases, and the junction held 8 bases outside the gene matches. Germline V gives CDR1 MNHEY, CDR2 SVGAGI. This CDR3 is 16 amino acids long. CDR3: CASSFTGGAGQETQYF. The CDR3 DNA reads as TGTGCCAGCAGTTTTACAGGGGGCGCGGGTCAAGAGACCCAGTACTTC.